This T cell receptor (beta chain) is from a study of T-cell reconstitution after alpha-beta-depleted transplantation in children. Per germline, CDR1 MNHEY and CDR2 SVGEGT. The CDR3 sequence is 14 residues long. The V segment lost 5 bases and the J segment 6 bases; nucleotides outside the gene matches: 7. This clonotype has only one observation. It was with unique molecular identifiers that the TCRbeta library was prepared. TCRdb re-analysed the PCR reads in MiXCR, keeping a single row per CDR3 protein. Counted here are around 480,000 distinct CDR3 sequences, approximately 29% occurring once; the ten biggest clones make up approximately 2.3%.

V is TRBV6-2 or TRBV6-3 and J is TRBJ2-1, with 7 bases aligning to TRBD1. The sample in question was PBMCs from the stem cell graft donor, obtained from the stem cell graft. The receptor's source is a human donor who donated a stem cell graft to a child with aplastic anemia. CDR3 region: CASSRPGQLNEQFF. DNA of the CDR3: TGTGCCAGCAGTCGCCCGGGACAGCTCAATGAGCAGTTCTTC.